What follows are 4 T cell receptor beta chains derived from one specimen sequenced in a study of blood T cell repertoires in COVID-19. Using immunoSEQ multiplex PCR, the repertoire was profiled, and TCRdb retains in-frame clones only, with some absent. The sample contains fewer than 350,000 clones, over 75% of which appear only once. Sequenced material: PBMCs or T cells enriched from blood (not recorded which). These receptors came from a woman in her 40s who had recovered from COVID-19.

This chain joins TRBV10-1 and TRBJ2-2, with D perhaps TRBD1 (6 bases). The CDR3 is made up of 14 amino acids. Trimming removed 3 bases at V and 1 base at J, with 6 bases between. From germline, CDR1 is WNHNN and CDR2 SYGVQD (reference sequence). The CDR3 reads CASSEGGNTGELFF. CDR3 coding DNA: TGCGCCAGCAGTGAAGGGGGGAACACCGGGGAGCTGTTTTTT.

The chain links TRBV7-3 to TRBJ2-5; 7 nucleotides align to TRBD2. CDR1 is SGHTA and CDR2 is FQGTGA in the germline V gene. The CDR3 contains 13 residues. Unmatched junction bases numbered 5, after V lost 5 bases and J lost 5 bases. CDR3 protein: CASSVSGAETQYF. As DNA, the CDR3 is TGTGCCAGCAGCGTCAGCGGGGCTGAGACCCAGTACTTC.

The V and J genes are TRBV6-5 and TRBJ2-7, with TRBD2 matching over 15 bases. The CDR3 is made up of 13 amino acids. Germline-derived CDR1 and CDR2 are MNHEY and SVGAGI. With 8 bases clipped from V and 4 bases from J, the junction kept 0 bases outside the gene matches. The CDR3: CASGLAGGYEQYF. CDR3 sequence (DNA): TGTGCCAGCGGACTAGCGGGAGGGTACGAGCAGTACTTC.

The gene calls are TRBV10-3 and TRBJ2-1; TRBD2 matches 7 bases. The CDR3 is made up of 14 amino acids. Germline V lookup: CDR1 ENHRY, CDR2 SYGVKD. The trim removed 5 bases at V and 5 bases at J, leaving 6 bases unmatched. In DNA, the CDR3 is TGTGCCATCAGTCGGCTAGCGGATCACAATGAGCAGTTCTTC. It translates to CAISRLADHNEQFF.